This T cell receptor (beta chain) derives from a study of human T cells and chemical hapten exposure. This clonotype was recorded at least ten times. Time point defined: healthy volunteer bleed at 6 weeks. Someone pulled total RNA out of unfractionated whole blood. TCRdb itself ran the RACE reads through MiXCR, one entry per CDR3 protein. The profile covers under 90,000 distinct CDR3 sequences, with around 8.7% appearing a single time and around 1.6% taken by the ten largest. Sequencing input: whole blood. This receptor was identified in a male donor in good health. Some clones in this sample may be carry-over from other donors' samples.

The CDR3 loop is CASSQTGGSEQYF. Written as DNA, the CDR3 is TGTGCCAGCAGCCAGACAGGGGGGAGCGAGCAGTACTTC. J is TRBJ2-7 and V is TRBV3-1; 9 bases map to TRBD1. Germline-derived CDR1 and CDR2 are LGHDT and YNNKEL (reference sequence). Trimming removed 3 bases from V and 6 bases from J; junction bases left unmatched: 3. This CDR3 spans 13 amino acids.